This T cell receptor beta chain emerged from a study of blood T cell repertoires in COVID-19 (dated by TCRdb to 2020 to 2022). Regarding the complete study: The collaborator samples originated in the United States, Italy and Spain and spanned the acute and convalescent phases of COVID-19. The repertoires were released in a freely available public database intended as a resource for research on the immune response to SARS-CoV-2. Where available, HLA class I and class II types were taken from metadata supplied by the sample provider and were not determined by assay-based typing. The prospective study material was composed of cDNA or gDNA derived from T cells, B-cell-depleted T cells, or PBMCs. Subjects who had been exposed to COVID-19, were actively infected with it, or had recovered from it provided the deeply sampled blood TCRbeta repertoires that made up the dataset. Sample metadata almost always included a de-identified subject ID, COVID-19 status, age in years and sex. The samples were drawn from the first 160 participants of the ongoing ImmuneRACE study and from 1,254 subjects provided by 6 global collaborators. Points the paper makes about the study in general: Clinical and demographic metadata were provided uncurated, with the amount varying by source and participant.

Collaborating institutions collected whole blood in K2EDTA tubes following their own protocols. For TCRbeta analysis, collaborators shipped samples as frozen whole blood, isolated PBMCs, or DNA extracted from either of those sample types. A distance of 16 bases separates the germline ends of V and J, which lose 3 bases and 7 bases respectively. In the germline V gene (reference sequence), CDR1 corresponds to DFQATT and CDR2 to SNEGSKA. From its cysteine to its phenylalanine, the CDR3 spans 14 amino acids. CDR3 DNA is the only sequence kept; it has 42 bases, read in frame from the first base. TCRbeta CDR3 regions were amplified from genomic DNA by means of the immunoSEQ Assay, a bias-controlled multiplex PCR. The authors' analysis ran thus. The number of nucleated cells in each sample was estimated from the amplification of reference gene primers within the assay. To quantify the absolute abundance of each unique TCRbeta CDR3 rearrangement, sequence reads were collapsed and filtered. For each sample, productive Simpson clonality was calculated as the square root of Simpson's diversity index across productive rearrangements. Not all clones reach the TCRdb copy of this immuneACCESS table, which keeps in-frame sequences only. Checked studies attribute under half of the gap to unresolved V genes and leave the rest unexplained. D and trimming were read from the DNA, whereas the V and J calls and clone size are those reported in that table. In all, the sample holds around 70,000 clones, and roughly nine tenths of those were seen once. The top ten clones comprise 6% to 8% of the sample.

In regard to this clone: What this receptor recognizes is not known. Base qualities are not recorded, but no much larger clone differs from it by a single base.

The sample was peripheral blood. Recombination connected TRBV20-1 to TRBJ2-1; the D gene is perhaps TRBD2, on 5 matching bases. This clonotype was obtained from a human donor in a cohort sampled during active COVID-19. The nucleotides are TGCAGTGCTAGTAGGGCTAGCTCTCTAAATGAGCAGTTCTTC. This yields the protein CSASRASSLNEQFF.